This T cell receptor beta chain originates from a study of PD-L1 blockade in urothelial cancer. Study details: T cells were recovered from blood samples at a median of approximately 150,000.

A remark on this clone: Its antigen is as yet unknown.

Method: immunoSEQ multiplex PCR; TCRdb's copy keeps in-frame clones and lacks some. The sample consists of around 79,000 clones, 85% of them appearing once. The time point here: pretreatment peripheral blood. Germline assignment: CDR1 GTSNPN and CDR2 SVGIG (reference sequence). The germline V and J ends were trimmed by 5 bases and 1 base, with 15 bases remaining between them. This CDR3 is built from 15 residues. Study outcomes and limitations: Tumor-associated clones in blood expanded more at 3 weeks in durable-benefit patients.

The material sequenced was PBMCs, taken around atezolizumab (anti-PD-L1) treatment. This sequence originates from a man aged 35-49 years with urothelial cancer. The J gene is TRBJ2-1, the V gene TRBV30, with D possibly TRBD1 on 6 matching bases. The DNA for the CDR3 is TGTGCCTGGGCTGACCTGGGACATTCCTACAATGAGCAGTTCTTC. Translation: CAWADLGHSYNEQFF.